Presented here are 24 T cell receptor beta chains from one specimen sequenced in a study of blood T cell repertoires in COVID-19. Method: immunoSEQ multiplex PCR; TCRdb's copy keeps in-frame clones and lacks some. Of around 99,000 clones listed, about nine tenths are singletons. Sequencing was performed on peripheral blood. The receptors originated from a man in his forties or fifties with acute or convalescent COVID-19.

The chain uses TRBV3-1 (or the pseudogene TRBV3-2) and TRBJ2-3; a possible D gene is TRBD1 (5 bases). V lost 4 bases, J lost 4 bases, and 15 bases lay in between. The germline CDR1 and CDR2 sequences are LGHDT and YNNKEL (reference sequence). The CDR3 has 15 amino acids. In DNA, the CDR3 is TGTGCCAGCAGCCCCCAAGGGGAAGTGGCAGATACGCAGTATTTT. It codes for CASSPQGEVADTQYF.

V is TRBV10-2 and J is TRBJ1-1; D might be TRBD1 (6 bases). Germline V lookup: CDR1 WSHSY, CDR2 SAAADI. The CDR3 sequence is 13 residues long. V was cut by 6 bases and J by 1 base, with 9 bases left in between. Here the CDR3 reads CASSIQGNTEAFF. CDR3 nucleotides: TGCGCCAGCAGCATACAGGGGAACACTGAAGCTTTCTTT.

V is TRBV24-1 and J is TRBJ2-2; no clear D. V was cut by 1 base and J by 3 bases, with 5 bases left in between. Germline CDR1 and CDR2: KGHDR and SFDVKD. The CDR3 is made up of 14 amino acids. The CDR3 loop is CATSDFRDTGELFF. The CDR3 coding sequence is TGTGCCACCAGTGATTTCCGGGACACCGGGGAGCTGTTTTTT.

The chain combines TRBV19 with TRBJ2-1; 8 positions match TRBD2. The CDR3 runs to 17 residues. Per the germline V gene, CDR1 is LNHDA and CDR2 is SQIVND (reference sequence). Germline trimming cut 7 bases from V and 4 bases from J; bases unmatched to any gene: 15. The CDR3 DNA reads as TGTGCCAGTAAGAGAACTAGCGGAGGGGGGATATACAATGAGCAGTTCTTC. Protein sequence: CASKRTSGGGIYNEQFF.

This clone has just a few counts. The CDR3 protein is CATSREGGPYGYTF. The CDR3 nucleotides read TGTGCCACCAGCAGAGAAGGGGGACCCTATGGCTACACCTTC. The chain uses TRBV15 and TRBJ1-2; the D gene is possibly TRBD1 (6 bases). V shed 0 bases and J shed 4 bases, with 9 bases lying between them. The germline CDR1 and CDR2 sequences are LNHNV and YYDKDF (reference sequence). The CDR3 extends over 14 amino acids.

The rearrangement links TRBV6-5 to TRBJ2-7; D is undetermined. The length of the CDR3 is 14 residues. Germline V gene sequence: CDR1 MNHEY, CDR2 SVGAGI. V lost 4 bases and J 3 bases, leaving 13 bases between the germline ends. CDR3 in DNA: TGTGCCAGCAGTTCCGACTCCGTCGGCTACGAGCAGTACTTC. Protein sequence: CASSSDSVGYEQYF.

The V and J genes are TRBV6-4 and TRBJ2-7; tentative D call: TRBD2 (5 bases). Germline V lookup: CDR1 MRHNA, CDR2 SNTAGT. V shed 7 bases and J shed 2 bases, with 18 bases lying between them. There are 15 residues in the CDR3. The CDR3 coding sequence is TGTGCCAGCAATTCGCTAGCTATACCAACCTACGAGCAGTACTTC. Protein product: CASNSLAIPTYEQYF.

This chain links TRBV12-5 with TRBJ2-1; weak D call: TRBD2 (5 bases). The V gene's germline CDR1 is LGHNT and CDR2 FRNRAP. With 2 bases removed from V and 6 bases from J, the gap between germline ends came to 8 bases. This CDR3 has 13 residues. CDR3 residues: CASGLRLSNEQFF. CDR3 sequence (DNA): TGTGCTAGTGGTTTGAGACTATCCAATGAGCAGTTCTTC.

This chain's CDR3 is CASSQPQGVGNQPQHF. DNA for the CDR3: TGCGCCAGCAGCCAGCCACAGGGCGTCGGCAATCAGCCCCAGCATTTT. The V and J genes are TRBV4-1 and TRBJ1-5; weak D call: TRBD1 (6 bases). Per the germline V gene, CDR1 is MGHRA and CDR2 is YSYEKL. Trimming stripped 3 bases from V and 2 bases from J, with 14 bases between. The CDR3 contains 16 residues.

The chain couples TRBV6-5 to TRBJ2-7; D is ambiguous. The CDR3 contains 13 residues. The germline V and J ends were trimmed by 6 bases and 0 bases, with 9 bases remaining between them. CDR1 and CDR2 from the germline V gene are MNHEY and SVGAGI. The CDR3 is CASRGASSYEQYF. The DNA for the CDR3 is TGTGCCAGCAGGGGCGCAAGCTCCTACGAGCAGTACTTC.

The chain has TRBV28 and TRBJ2-5, with D possibly being TRBD2 (6 bases). Germline V gives CDR1 MDHEN, CDR2 SYDVKM. Trimming stripped 9 bases from V and 2 bases from J, with 13 bases between. The CDR3 consists of 13 residues. The CDR3 sequence: CASLPAGQETQYF. The CDR3 region has the DNA TGTGCCAGTCTCCCGGCGGGACAAGAGACCCAGTACTTC. Drawing the rest from reference TRBV28 and TRBJ2-5, the complete variable domain is DVKVTQSSRYLVKRTGEKVFLECVQDMDHENMFWYRQDPGLGLRLIYFSYDVKMKEKGDIPEGYSVSREKKERFSLILESASTNQTSMYLCASLPAGQETQYFGPGTRLLVL.

The chain recombines TRBV19 with TRBJ2-1, with a possible D match to TRBD1 (7 bases). This CDR3 spans 16 amino acids. V was trimmed by 0 bases and J by 2 bases, leaving 11 bases between them. The germline gives CDR1 LNHDA, CDR2 SQIVND (reference sequence). CDR3 nucleotides: TGTGCCAGTAGTATAGAGACAGGGAGGCCCTACAATGAGCAGTTCTTC. It translates to CASSIETGRPYNEQFF.

The rearrangement uses TRBV7-6 and TRBJ2-2; D is possibly TRBD1 (5 bases). Germline CDR1 SGHVS, CDR2 FNYEAQ. The ends were cut back, 0 bases at V and 5 bases at J, with 10 bases in the middle. This CDR3 is 15 amino acids long. The CDR3 DNA sequence: TGTGCCAGCAGCTTAGCCGCGGCAGGGACCGGGGAGCTGTTTTTT. Translation gives CASSLAAAGTGELFF.

The chain combines TRBV18 with TRBJ1-2; 8 nucleotides agree with TRBD1. This CDR3 is built from 15 residues. Germline trimming cut 2 bases from V and 8 bases from J; bases unmatched to any gene: 10. Germline CDR1 is KGHSH and CDR2 is LQKENI. This chain's CDR3 is CASSPATGELKGYTF. DNA of the CDR3: TGTGCCAGCTCACCAGCGACAGGGGAGCTGAAGGGCTACACCTTC.

The chain recombines TRBV6-5 with TRBJ2-7; the D gene is possibly TRBD2 (5 bases). Germline assignment: CDR1 MNHEY and CDR2 SVGAGI. The CDR3 loop spans 14 amino acids. V dropped 7 bases and J dropped 2 bases, with 15 bases sitting between them. The CDR3 DNA is TGTGCCAGCACCCCAATGAGCGGCACCTACGAGCAGTACTTC. This translates into CASTPMSGTYEQYF.

The chain is built from TRBV2 and TRBJ2-5; TRBD2 matches at 13 bases. CDR3 size: 15 residues. Germline CDR1 is SNHLY and CDR2 is FYNNEI. The V segment lost 7 bases and the J segment 4 bases; nucleotides outside the gene matches: 6. CDR3 DNA: TGTGCCAGCACAAGGCGACTAGCGGGAGGAGAGACCCAGTACTTC. This sequence encodes CASTRRLAGGETQYF.

The rearrangement joins TRBV2 to TRBJ1-4; TRBD1 is a possible D gene (5 bases). CDR1 and CDR2 (germline): SNHLY, FYNNEI. The CDR3 spans 15 residues. Trimming took 7 bases from V and 0 from J, leaving 12 bases between them. CDR3 sequence (DNA): TGTGCCAGCATGCACAGGATTGCAACTAATGAAAAACTGTTTTTT. Protein sequence: CASMHRIATNEKLFF.

The chain recombines TRBV4-3 with TRBJ2-1; 8 nucleotides align to TRBD2. This CDR3 comprises 18 residues. J gave up 0 bases and V 1 base, and 8 bases lay outside the gene matches. CDR1 and CDR2 from the germline V gene are LGHNA and YSLEER. This CDR3 is CASSQVPSGSSSYNEQFF. DNA of the CDR3: TGCGCCAGCAGCCAAGTTCCAAGCGGGAGTAGCTCCTACAATGAGCAGTTCTTC.

The V gene is TRBV27, the J gene TRBJ1-2, with D maybe TRBD1 (6 bases). Germline V gene lookup returns CDR1 MNHEY and CDR2 SMNVEV (reference sequence). V was shortened by 5 bases and J by 8 bases, with 18 bases between the two germline ends. This CDR3 region has 14 residues. The CDR3: CASSPNTGFGGYTF. The DNA for the CDR3 is TGTGCCAGCAGTCCCAATACAGGGTTTGGAGGCTACACCTTC.

The chain employs TRBV6-5 and TRBJ2-7; TRBD2 agrees at 11 bases. This CDR3 region has 15 residues. Germline CDR1 is MNHEY and CDR2 is SVGAGI. Trimming at V came to 7 bases and at J to 0 bases, leaving 5 bases not matched to a gene. In DNA form, the CDR3 reads TGTGCCAGCACTAAAACTAGCGGGGGCTCCTACGAGCAGTACTTC. Protein sequence: CASTKTSGGSYEQYF.

The chain joins TRBV25-1 to TRBJ2-7; D might be TRBD2 (5 bases). Germline lookup yields CDR1 MGHDK and CDR2 SYGVNS. The CDR3 has 12 residues. V was trimmed by 10 bases and J by 0 bases, leaving 10 bases between them. The DNA of the CDR3 is TGTGCCACCTCCCGGGACTCCTACGAGCAGTACTTC. This sequence encodes CATSRDSYEQYF.

The chain uses TRBV11-2 and TRBJ2-1; possibly TRBD2 for D (5 bases). V lost 2 bases, J lost 5 bases, and 7 bases lay in between. The CDR3 is 13 residues long. Germline V CDR1 and CDR2: SGHAT, FQNNGV. In DNA, the CDR3 is TGTGCCAGCAGCTTACCGGGAAACAATGAGCAGTTCTTC. It codes for CASSLPGNNEQFF.

V usage is TRBV12-3 or TRBV12-4 and J usage is TRBJ2-7; a possible D gene is TRBD1 (5 bases). The CDR3 totals 13 residues. The V end lost 5 bases, the J end lost 3 bases, and 11 bases lay between the germline ends. In DNA, the CDR3 is TGTGCCAGCAGTCCTGACAGACTCTACGAGCAGTACTTC. Its translation: CASSPDRLYEQYF.

This chain joins TRBV14 and TRBJ2-3; D is unclear. The CDR3 extends over 16 amino acids. V was trimmed by 1 base and J by 2 bases, leaving 13 bases between them. Germline lookup yields CDR1 SGHDN and CDR2 FVKESK. CDR3 in amino acids: CASSQVVSLITDTQYF. The CDR3 DNA reads as TGTGCCAGCAGCCAAGTAGTCTCACTCATCACAGATACGCAGTATTTT.